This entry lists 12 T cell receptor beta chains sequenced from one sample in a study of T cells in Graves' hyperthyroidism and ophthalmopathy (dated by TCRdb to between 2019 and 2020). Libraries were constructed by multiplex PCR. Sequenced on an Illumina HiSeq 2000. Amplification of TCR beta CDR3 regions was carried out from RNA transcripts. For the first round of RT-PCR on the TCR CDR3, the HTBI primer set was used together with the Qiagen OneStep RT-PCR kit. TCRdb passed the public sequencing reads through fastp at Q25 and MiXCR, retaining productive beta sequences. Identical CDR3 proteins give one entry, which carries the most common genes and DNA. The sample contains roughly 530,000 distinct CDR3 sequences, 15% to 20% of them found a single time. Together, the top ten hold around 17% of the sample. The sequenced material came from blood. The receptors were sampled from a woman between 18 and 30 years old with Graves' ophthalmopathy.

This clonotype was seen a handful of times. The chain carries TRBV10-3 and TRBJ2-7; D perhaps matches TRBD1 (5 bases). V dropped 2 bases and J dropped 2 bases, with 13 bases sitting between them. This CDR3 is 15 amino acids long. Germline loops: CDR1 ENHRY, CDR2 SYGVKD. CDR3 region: CAISEGQGYTYEQYF. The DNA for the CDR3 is TGTGCCATCAGTGAGGGGCAGGGCTATACCTACGAGCAGTACTTC.

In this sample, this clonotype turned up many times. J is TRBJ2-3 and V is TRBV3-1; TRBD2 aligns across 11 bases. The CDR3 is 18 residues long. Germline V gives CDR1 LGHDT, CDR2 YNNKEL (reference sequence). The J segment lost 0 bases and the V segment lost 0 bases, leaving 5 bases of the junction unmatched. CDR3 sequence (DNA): TGTGCCAGCAGCCAAGATCCTAGCGGGAGGCCCAGCACAGATACGCAGTATTTT. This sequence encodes CASSQDPSGRPSTDTQYF.

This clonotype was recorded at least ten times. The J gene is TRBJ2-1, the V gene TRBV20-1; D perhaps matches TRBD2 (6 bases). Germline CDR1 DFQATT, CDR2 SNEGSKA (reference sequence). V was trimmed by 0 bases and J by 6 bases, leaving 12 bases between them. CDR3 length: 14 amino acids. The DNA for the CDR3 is TGCAGTGCTAGAGATTGGTCGGGAGCCAATGAGCAGTTCTTC. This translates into CSARDWSGANEQFF.

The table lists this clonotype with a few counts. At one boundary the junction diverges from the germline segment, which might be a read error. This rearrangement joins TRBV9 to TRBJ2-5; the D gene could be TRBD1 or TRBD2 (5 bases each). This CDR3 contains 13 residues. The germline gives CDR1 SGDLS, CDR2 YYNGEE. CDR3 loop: CASSTGAQGTQYF. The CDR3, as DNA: TGTGCCAGCAGCACCGGGGCGCAAGGGACCCAGTACTTC.

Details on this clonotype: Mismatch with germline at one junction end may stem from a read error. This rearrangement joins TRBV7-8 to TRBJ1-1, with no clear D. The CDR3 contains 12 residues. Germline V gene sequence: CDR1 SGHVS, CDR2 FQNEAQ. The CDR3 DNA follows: TGTGCCCGCAGTCGAACTTCCGGTGAAGCTTTCTTT. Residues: CARSRTSGEAFF.

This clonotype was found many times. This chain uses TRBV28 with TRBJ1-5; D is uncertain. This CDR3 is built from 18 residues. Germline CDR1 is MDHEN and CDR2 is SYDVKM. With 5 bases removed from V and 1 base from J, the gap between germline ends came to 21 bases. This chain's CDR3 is CASSAIGQFPGSNQPQHF. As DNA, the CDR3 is TGTGCCAGCAGTGCGATAGGGCAATTCCCGGGGAGCAATCAGCCCCAGCATTTT. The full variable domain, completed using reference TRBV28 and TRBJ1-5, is DVKVTQSSRYLVKRTGEKVFLECVQDMDHENMFWYRQDPGLGLRLIYFSYDVKMKEKGDIPEGYSVSREKKERFSLILESASTNQTSMYLCASSAIGQFPGSNQPQHFGDGTRLSIL.

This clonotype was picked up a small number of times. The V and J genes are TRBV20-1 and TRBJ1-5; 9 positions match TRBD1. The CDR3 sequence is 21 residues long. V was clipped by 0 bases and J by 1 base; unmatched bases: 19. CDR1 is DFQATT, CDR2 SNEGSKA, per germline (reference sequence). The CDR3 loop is CSARDVGQGGFVGGSNQPQHF. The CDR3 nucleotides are TGCAGTGCTAGAGATGTGGGACAGGGAGGTTTCGTTGGTGGCAGCAATCAGCCCCAGCATTTT.

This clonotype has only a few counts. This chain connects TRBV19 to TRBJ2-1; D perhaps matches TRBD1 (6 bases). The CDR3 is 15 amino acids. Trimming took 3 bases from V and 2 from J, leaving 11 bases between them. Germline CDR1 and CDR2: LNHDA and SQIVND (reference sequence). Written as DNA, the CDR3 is TGTGCCAGTAGTATTGGGGCAGGGGCCTACAATGAGCAGTTCTTC. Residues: CASSIGAGAYNEQFF.

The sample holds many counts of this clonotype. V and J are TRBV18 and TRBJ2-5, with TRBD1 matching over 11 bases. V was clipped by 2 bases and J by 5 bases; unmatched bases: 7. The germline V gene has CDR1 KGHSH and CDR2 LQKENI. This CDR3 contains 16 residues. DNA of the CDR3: TGTGCCAGCTCACCAGGACAGGGGGCCTCGACGGAGACCCAGTACTTC. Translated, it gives CASSPGQGASTETQYF.

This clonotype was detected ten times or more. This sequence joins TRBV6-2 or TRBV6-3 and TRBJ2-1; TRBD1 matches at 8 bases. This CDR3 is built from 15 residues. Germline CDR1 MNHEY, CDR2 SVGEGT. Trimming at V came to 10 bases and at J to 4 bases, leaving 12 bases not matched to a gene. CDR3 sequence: CATRQGDRPYNEQFF. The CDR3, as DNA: TGTGCCACGCGCCAAGGGGACAGGCCATACAATGAGCAGTTCTTC.

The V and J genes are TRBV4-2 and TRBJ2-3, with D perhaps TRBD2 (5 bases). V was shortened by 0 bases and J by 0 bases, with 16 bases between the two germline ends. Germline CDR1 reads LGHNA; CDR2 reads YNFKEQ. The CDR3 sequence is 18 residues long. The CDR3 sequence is CASSQDQLGRTSTDTQYF. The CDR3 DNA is TGTGCCAGCAGCCAAGATCAGCTAGGTCGGACTAGCACAGATACGCAGTATTTT.

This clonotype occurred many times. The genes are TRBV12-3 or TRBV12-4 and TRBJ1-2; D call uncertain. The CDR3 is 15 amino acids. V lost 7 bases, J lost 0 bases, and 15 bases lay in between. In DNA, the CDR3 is TGTGCCAGCACCCCCCCGGACCACCCTAACTATGGCTACACCTTC. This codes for CASTPPDHPNYGYTF.